This TCR beta chain was sequenced in a study of tumor-infiltrating lymphocytes in primary liver carcinoma. Across the study: The study enrolled male and female patients aged 30 to 69 years. Recorded tumor stage was T1-T3 N0M0, with diameters of about 4.2 to 11 cm. Study-wide points: Because the samples were bulk unsorted, the study did not compare CD4+ and CD8+ repertoires. Less overlap was seen in tumor-adjacent and tumor-blood pairs than in tumor region pairs.

Concerning this clonotype: Its specificity is unknown. Possible read error: a much larger clone is one base away.

Germline DNA was also extracted, while the blood RNA originated from unsorted whole blood. The CDR3 totals 14 residues. TCR beta cDNA came from about 0.55 ug total RNA, primed with a constant-region primer. Generation of the TCR beta libraries relied on three nested multiplex PCR rounds using slightly modified ARM-PCR. Both of the initial two PCR rounds ran for 10 cycles and employed TRBV1-TRBV30 forward primers alongside a C-beta reverse primer. MiXCR, applied by TCRdb to the multiplex PCR reads, yields one record per CDR3 protein. The table lists 250,000 to 350,000 distinct CDR3 sequences, about three fifths of them singletons.

The sequence came from a woman aged 25-40 years with primary liver carcinoma and hepatitis B virus infection. This chain uses TRBV12-3 or TRBV12-4 with TRBJ2-3, with TRBD2 identical over 11 bases. The material sequenced was peripheral blood. The CDR3 bases are TGTGCCAGCGGTTTCGGGACTAGCGGAGATACGCAGTATTTT. This translates into CASGFGTSGDTQYF.